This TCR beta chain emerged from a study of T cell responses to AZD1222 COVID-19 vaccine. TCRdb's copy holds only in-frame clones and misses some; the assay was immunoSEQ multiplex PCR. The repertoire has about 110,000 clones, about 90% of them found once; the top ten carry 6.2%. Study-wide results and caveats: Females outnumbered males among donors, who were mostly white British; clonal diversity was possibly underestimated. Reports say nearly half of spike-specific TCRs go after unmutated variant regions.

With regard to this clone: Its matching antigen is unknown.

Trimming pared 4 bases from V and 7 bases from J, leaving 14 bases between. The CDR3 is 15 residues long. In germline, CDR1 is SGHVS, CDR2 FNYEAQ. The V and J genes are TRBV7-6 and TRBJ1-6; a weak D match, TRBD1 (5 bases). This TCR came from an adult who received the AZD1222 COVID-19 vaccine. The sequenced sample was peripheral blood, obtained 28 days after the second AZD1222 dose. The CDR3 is CASSSAGTSNSPLHF. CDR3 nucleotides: TGTGCCAGCAGCTCGGCCGGGACCTCGAATTCACCCCTCCACTTT.